This T cell receptor (beta chain) was obtained from a study of vaccination effects on CD4 cells after COVID-19. ViraFEST assay sequencing came after antigen-specific CD4+ T cells were expanded with viral peptide pools. Following a 10-day culture, CD4+ T cells were purified. Participants got two doses of BNT162b2 or mRNA-1273 vaccine. This clone has just a few counts. The antigen remains undetermined. Only in-frame clones appear in the TCRdb table, and some are missing; sequencing was by immunoSEQ multiplex PCR. The sample shows about 48,000 clones, about four fifths of them seen only once. Germline loops: CDR1 MNHNY, CDR2 SVGAGI (reference sequence). V lost 6 bases, J lost 1 base, and 7 bases lay in between. The CDR3 totals 12 residues.

The chain couples TRBV6-6 to TRBJ2-7; perhaps TRBD2 as D (6 bases). The clonotype originates from a human donor who received a COVID-19 vaccine. Sequenced here: CD4+ T cells from PBMCs cultured with HCoV-OC43 spike peptides, sampled after COVID-19 vaccination. Subset denoted: HCoV-OC43 spike overlapping peptide pool stimulation. The CDR3 sequence is CASSGTSYEQYF. The CDR3 bases are TGTGCCAGCAGCGGGACTTCCTACGAGCAGTACTTC.